The entry below describes one T cell receptor (beta chain). This clonotype was found many times. The specificity of this receptor is unknown. No base quality values were provided; no much bigger clone lies one nucleotide off. This sample is drawn from a study of CXCR3 chemokines and chemotherapy response in bladder cancer (dated 2022 in TCRdb). Describing the broader study: The study tested whether activity of the CXCR3 chemokine system within human bladder cancer tumors predicted response to chemotherapy.

The library was generated by PCR. Sequencing took place on an Illumina HiSeq 2500. The public reads were quality trimmed at Q25 with fastp and then assembled into clones with MiXCR by TCRdb, keeping productive beta chains. When rows share a CDR3 protein, they turn into one entry using the most common DNA and genes. The sample has 7,000 to 10,000 distinct CDR3 sequences on record, around 23% of them singletons. 7% to 9.5% of the sample is taken by the ten largest. Spanning cysteine to phenylalanine, the CDR3 consists of 14 amino acids. Just CDR3 DNA is preserved here, 42 bases in frame from base 1. The junction shows trimming of 6 bases on V and 4 bases on J, and the gene matches do not reach 8 bases of it. The germline V gene (reference sequence) provides CDR1 MNHEY and CDR2 SMNVEV.

The sample was collected from a patient whose treatment included neoadjuvant chemotherapy. Recombination linked TRBV27 to TRBJ2-5; the junction holds 7 bases that match TRBD1. The sequence was obtained from a human donor with bladder cancer that did not respond to neoadjuvant chemotherapy. The base sequence is TGTGCCAGCAGCCTAGGGACAGAAGGAGAGACCCAGTACTTC. Translated, this gives CASSLGTEGETQYF.